This T cell receptor (beta chain) emerged from a study of cytomegalovirus exposure and HLA in healthy donors. Whole-study findings and limits: Roughly uniform depth of sequencing across donors was assumed in presence/absence analyses. Under in vitro conditions, three CMV-associated chains were confirmed as specific for CMV antigens. The classifier, whose performance was assessed in both the original and validation cohorts, reportedly diagnosed cytomegalovirus status with high specificity and sensitivity.

In the PCR, 60 Vbeta and 13 Jbeta primers were used. The data were produced by immunoSEQ multiplex PCR, yet TCRdb's version contains in-frame clones alone and is incomplete. In the table there are 120,000 to 150,000 clones, roughly 87% of which are singletons. V lost 6 bases to trimming and J lost 6 bases; unmatched junction nucleotides: 6. CDR3 length: 13 residues. CDR1 and CDR2 from the germline V gene are SGHVS and FNYEAQ. Concerning this clone itself: Its antigen remains unknown.

The clonotype comes from a man younger than 40 in good health and CMV-seropositive. V usage is TRBV7-6 and J usage is TRBJ2-3, with 7 bases aligning to TRBD2. The sequencing sample was made of PBMCs. CDR3 in DNA: TGTGCCAGCAGGTCGGGGGGTGGGGATACGCAGTATTTT. It codes for CASRSGGGDTQYF.